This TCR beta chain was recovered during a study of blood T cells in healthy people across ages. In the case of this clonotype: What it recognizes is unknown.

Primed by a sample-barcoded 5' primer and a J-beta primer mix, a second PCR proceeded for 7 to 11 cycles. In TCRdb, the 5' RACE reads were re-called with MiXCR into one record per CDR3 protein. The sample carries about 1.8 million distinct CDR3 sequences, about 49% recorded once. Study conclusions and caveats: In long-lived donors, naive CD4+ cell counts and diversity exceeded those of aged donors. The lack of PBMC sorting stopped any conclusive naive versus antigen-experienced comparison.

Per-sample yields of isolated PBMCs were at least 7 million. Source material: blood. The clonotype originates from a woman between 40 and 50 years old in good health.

The CDR3 DNA is TGTGCCAGCAGTGAAAGCACAGGGATTAGGAGGGATGGCTACACCTTC. It specifies CASSESTGIRRDGYTF. The chain couples TRBV25-1 to TRBJ1-2; TRBD1 might be the D (6 bases). CDR3 length: 16 residues. Trimming took 2 bases from V and 6 from J, leaving 19 bases between them. From germline, CDR1 is MGHDK and CDR2 SYGVNS.